The entry below describes one TCR beta chain. Its antigen is unknown. TCRdb itself ran the 5' RACE reads through MiXCR, one entry per CDR3 protein. The sample consists of 450,000 to 600,000 distinct CDR3 sequences, roughly 13% of them appearing once. The data belong to a study of T cells after yellow fever vaccination. Overall study context: Preparation of fractions with low cell numbers was performed using SMART-Seq v4 Ultra Low Input.

Study outcomes and limitations: Sorted repertoires could include abundant contaminating clonotypes from bulk cells. Peaking on day 5 versus 15, the secondary response was faster but weaker. Clonotype sharing between CD4 and CD8 compartments was small.

Per the germline V gene, CDR1 is SGHTA and CDR2 is FQGNSA. The CDR3 runs 15 residues. The ends lost 9 bases at V and 7 bases at J; junction bases unmatched: 15. V is TRBV7-2 and J is TRBJ2-1, with TRBD2 identical over 7 bases. The TCR was taken from a man aged 30 to 39 who received the YFV17D yellow fever vaccine. Material: PBMCs, obtained on the day of the yellow fever booster vaccination. CDR3 in amino acids: CASRRWGGSENEQFF. The CDR3 region has the DNA TGTGCCAGTAGGAGGTGGGGGGGGTCGGAAAATGAGCAGTTCTTC.